This T cell receptor (beta chain) was sequenced during a study of blood T cell repertoires in COVID-19. CDR3 size: 14 residues. V gave up 1 base and J gave up 2 bases, with 8 bases separating them. The germline CDR1 and CDR2 sequences are LGHDT and YNNKEL (reference sequence). TCRdb keeps only in-frame clones here, not all; method: immunoSEQ multiplex PCR. In the table there are over 150,000 clones, roughly 80% of which are singletons. The receptor was derived from a man aged 70-80 years with active or convalescent COVID-19. V gene TRBV3-1 (or the pseudogene TRBV3-2) combines with J gene TRBJ1-1, with D tentatively TRBD1 (5 bases). Material: peripheral blood. CDR3 bases: TGTGCCAGCAGCCAAGCCAGGGCAAACACTGAAGCTTTCTTT. This codes for CASSQARANTEAFF.